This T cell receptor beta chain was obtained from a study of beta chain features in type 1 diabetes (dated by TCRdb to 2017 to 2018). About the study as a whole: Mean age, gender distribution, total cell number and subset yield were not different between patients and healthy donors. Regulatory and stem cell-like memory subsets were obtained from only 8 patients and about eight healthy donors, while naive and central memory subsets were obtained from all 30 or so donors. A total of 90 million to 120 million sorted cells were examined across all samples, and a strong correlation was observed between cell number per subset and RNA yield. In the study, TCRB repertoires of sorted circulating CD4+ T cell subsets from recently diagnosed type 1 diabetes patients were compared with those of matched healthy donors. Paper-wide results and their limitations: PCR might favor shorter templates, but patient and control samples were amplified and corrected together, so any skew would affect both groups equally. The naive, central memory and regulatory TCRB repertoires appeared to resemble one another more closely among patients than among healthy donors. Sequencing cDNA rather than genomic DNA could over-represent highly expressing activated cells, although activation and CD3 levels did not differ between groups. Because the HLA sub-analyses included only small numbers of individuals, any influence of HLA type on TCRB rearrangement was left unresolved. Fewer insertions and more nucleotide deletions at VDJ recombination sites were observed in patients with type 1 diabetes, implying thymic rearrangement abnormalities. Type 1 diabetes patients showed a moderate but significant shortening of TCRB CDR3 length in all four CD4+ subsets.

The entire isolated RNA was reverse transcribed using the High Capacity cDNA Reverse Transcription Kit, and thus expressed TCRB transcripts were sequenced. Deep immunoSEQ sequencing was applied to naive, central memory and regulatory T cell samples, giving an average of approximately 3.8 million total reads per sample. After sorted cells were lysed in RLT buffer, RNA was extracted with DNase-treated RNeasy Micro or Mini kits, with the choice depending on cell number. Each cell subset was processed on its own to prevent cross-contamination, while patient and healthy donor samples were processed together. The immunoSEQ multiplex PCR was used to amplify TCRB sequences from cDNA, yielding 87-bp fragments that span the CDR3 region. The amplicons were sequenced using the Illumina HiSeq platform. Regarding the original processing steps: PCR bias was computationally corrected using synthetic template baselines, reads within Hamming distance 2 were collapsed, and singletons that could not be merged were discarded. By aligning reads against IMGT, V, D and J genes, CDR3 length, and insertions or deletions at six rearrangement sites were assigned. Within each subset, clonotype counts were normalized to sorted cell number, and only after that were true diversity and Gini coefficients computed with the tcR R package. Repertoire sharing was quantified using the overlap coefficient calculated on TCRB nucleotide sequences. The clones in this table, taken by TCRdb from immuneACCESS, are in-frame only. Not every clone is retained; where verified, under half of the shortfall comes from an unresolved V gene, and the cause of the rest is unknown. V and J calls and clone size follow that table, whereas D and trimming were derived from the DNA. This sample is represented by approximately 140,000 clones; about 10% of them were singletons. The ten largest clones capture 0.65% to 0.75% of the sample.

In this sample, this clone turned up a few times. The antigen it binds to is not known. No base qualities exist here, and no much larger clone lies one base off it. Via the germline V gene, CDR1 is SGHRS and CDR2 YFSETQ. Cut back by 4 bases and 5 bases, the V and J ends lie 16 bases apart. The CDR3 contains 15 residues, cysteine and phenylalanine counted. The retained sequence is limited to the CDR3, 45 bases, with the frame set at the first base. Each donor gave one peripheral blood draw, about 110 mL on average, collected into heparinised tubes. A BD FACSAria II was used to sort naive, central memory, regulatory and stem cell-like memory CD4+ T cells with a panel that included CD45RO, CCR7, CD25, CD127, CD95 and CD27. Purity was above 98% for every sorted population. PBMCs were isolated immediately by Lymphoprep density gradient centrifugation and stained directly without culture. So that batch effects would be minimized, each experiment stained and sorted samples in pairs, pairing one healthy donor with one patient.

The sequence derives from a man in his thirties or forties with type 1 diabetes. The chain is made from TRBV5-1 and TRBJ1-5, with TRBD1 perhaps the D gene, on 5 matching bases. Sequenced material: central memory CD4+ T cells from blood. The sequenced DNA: TGCGCCAGCAGCCCTGACGGTGGGGCGTATCAGCCCCAGCATTTT. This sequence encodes CASSPDGGAYQPQHF.